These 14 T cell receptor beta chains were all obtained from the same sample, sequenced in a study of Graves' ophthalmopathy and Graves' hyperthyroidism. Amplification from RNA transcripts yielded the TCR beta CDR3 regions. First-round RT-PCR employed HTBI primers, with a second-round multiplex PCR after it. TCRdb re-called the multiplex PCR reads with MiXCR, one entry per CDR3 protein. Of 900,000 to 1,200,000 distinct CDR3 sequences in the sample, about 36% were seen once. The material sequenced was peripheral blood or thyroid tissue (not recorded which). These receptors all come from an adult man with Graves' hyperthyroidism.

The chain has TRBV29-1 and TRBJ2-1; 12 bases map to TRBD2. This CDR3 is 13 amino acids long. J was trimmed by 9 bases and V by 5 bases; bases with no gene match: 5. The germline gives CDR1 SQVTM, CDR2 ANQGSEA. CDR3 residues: CSVWTSGMGEQFF. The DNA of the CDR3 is TGCAGCGTTTGGACTAGCGGGATGGGTGAGCAGTTCTTC.

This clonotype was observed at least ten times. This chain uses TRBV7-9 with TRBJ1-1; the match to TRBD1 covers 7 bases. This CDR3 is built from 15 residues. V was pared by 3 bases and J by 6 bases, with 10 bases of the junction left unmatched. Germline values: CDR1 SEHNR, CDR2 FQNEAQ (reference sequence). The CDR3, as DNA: TGTGCCAGCAGCTTGGGAGGGGGCGCTGGGTCTGAAGCTTTCTTT. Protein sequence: CASSLGGGAGSEAFF.

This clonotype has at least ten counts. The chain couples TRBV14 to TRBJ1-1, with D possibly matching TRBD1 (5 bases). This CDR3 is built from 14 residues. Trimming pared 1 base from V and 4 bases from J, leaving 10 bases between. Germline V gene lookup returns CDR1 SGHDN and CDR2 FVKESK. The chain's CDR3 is CASSQVVGTTEAFF. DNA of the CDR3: TGTGCCAGCAGCCAAGTAGTAGGGACCACTGAAGCTTTCTTT.

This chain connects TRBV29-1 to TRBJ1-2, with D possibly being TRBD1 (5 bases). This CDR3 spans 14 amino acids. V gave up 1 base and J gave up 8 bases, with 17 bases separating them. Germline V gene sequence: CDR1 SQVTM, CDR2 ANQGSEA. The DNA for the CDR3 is TGCAGCGTTGAAGCAGGGCAGGGAGTCCGGGGCTACACCTTC. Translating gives CSVEAGQGVRGYTF. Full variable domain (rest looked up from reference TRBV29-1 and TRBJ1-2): SAVISQKPSRDICQRGTSLTIQCQVDSQVTMMFWYRQQPGQSLTLIATANQGSEATYESGFVIDKFPISRPNLTFSTLTVSNMSPEDSSIYLCSVEAGQGVRGYTFGSGTRLTVV.

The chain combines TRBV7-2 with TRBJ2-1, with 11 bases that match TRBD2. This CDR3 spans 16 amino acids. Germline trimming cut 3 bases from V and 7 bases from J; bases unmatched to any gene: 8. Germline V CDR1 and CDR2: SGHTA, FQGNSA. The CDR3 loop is CASSFSTSGTWNEQFF. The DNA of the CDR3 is TGTGCCAGCAGCTTTTCGACTAGCGGGACGTGGAATGAGCAGTTCTTC.

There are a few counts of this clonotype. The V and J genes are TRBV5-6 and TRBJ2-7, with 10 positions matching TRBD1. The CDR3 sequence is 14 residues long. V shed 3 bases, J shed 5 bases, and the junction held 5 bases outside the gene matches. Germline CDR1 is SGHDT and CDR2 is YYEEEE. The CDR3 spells CASSSGTGVNEQYF. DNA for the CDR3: TGTGCCAGCAGCTCAGGGACAGGGGTAAACGAGCAGTACTTC.

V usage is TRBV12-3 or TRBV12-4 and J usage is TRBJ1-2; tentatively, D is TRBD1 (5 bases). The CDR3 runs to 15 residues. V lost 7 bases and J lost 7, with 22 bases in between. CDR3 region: CASTIGGAYKFGYTF. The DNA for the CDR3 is TGTGCCAGCACTATCGGCGGGGCATATAAGTTTGGCTACACCTTC.

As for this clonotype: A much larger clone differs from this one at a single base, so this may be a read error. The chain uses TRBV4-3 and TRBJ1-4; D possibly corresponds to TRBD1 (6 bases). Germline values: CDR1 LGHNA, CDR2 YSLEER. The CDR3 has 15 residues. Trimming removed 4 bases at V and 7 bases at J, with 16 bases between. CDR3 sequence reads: CASSRTAQGAEKLFF. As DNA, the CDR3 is TGCGCCAGCAGCCGCACCGCACAGGGTGCTGAAAAACTGTTTTTT.

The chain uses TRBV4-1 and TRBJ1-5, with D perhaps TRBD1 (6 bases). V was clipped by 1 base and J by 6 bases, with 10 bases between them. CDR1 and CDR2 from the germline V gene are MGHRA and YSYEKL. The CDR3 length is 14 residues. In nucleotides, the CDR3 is TGCGCCAGCAGCCAAGCGGGGGCCCGTCAGCCCCAGCATTTT. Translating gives CASSQAGARQPQHF.

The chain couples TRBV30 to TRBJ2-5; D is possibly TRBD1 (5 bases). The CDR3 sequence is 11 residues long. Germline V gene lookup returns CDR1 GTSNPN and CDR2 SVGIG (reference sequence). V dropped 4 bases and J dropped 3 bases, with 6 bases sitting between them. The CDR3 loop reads CAWIREETQYF. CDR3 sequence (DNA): TGTGCCTGGATCAGGGAAGAGACCCAGTACTTC.

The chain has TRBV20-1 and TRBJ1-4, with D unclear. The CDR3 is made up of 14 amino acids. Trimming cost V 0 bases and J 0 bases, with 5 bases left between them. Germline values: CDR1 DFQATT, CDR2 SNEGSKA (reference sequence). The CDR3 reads CSARDRTTNEKLFF. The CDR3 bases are TGCAGTGCTAGAGACAGGACAACTAATGAAAAACTGTTTTTT.

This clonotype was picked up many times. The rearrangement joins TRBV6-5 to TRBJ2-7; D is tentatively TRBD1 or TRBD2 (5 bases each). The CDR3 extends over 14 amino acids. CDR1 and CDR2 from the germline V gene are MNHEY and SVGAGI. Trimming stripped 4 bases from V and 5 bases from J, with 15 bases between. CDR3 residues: CASSSGTGRHEQYF. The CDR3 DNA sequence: TGTGCCAGCAGTTCCGGGACGGGGCGGCACGAGCAGTACTTC.

The CDR3 nucleotides are TGCAGCGTCCAAGAGGACTACGTCCTGACTTTC. As protein: CSVQEDYVLTF. The rearrangement links TRBV29-1 to TRBJ2-6; D perhaps matches TRBD2 (5 bases). V was pared by 6 bases and J by 11 bases, with 11 bases between. Germline V gene sequence: CDR1 SQVTM, CDR2 ANQGSEA. CDR3 size: 11 residues. Variable domain in full (rest from reference TRBV29-1 and TRBJ2-6): SAVISQKPSRDICQRGTSLTIQCQVDSQVTMMFWYRQQPGQSLTLIATANQGSEATYESGFVIDKFPISRPNLTFSTLTVSNMSPEDSSIYLCSVQEDYVLTFGAGSRLTVL.

CDR3 coding DNA: TGTGCCAGCAGCTTATTGCAGGGGTGGAAGGATAATTCACCCCTCCACTTT. The encoded protein is CASSLLQGWKDNSPLHF. The rearrangement links TRBV11-2 to TRBJ1-6, with a possible D match to TRBD1 (6 bases). CDR1 SGHAT and CDR2 FQNNGV come from the germline V gene. The CDR3 loop spans 17 amino acids. V lost 2 bases and J 5 bases, leaving 16 bases between the germline ends.